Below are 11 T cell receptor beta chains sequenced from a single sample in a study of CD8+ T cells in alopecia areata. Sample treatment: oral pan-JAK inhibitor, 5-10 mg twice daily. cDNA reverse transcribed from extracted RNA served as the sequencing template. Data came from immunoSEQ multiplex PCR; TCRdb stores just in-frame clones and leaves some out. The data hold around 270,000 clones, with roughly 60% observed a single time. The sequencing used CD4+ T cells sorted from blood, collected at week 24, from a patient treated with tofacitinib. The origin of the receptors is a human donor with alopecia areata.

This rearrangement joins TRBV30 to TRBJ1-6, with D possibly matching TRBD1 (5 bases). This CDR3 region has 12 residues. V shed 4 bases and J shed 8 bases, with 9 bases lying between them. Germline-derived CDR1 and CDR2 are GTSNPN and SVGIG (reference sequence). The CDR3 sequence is CAWTGIDSPLHF. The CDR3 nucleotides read TGTGCCTGGACAGGGATAGATTCACCCCTCCACTTT.

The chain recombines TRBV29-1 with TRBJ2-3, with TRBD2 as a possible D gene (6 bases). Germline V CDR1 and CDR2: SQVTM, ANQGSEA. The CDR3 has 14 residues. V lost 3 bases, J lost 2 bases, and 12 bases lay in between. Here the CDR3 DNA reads TGCAGCGTTGACGGCGGGGCCATCACAGATACGCAGTATTTT. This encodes CSVDGGAITDTQYF.

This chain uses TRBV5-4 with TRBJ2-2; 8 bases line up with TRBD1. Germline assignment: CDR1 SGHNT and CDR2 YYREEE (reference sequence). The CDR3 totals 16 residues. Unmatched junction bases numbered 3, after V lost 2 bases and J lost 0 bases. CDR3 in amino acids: CASSFETGANTGELFF. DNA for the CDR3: TGTGCCAGCAGCTTCGAGACAGGGGCGAACACCGGGGAGCTGTTTTTT.

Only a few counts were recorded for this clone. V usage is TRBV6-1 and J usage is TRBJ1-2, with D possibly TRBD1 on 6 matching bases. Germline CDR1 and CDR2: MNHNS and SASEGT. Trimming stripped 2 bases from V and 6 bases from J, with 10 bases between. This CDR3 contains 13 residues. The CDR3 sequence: CASSEMQGNGYTF. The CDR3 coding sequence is TGTGCCAGCAGTGAAATGCAGGGGAATGGCTACACCTTC.

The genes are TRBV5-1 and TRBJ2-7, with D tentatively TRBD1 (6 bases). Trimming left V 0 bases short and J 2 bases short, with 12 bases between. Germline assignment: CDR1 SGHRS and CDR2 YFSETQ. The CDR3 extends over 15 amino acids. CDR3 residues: CASSLGVRGTYEQYF. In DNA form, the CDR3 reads TGCGCCAGCAGCTTGGGAGTCAGGGGCACCTACGAGCAGTACTTC.

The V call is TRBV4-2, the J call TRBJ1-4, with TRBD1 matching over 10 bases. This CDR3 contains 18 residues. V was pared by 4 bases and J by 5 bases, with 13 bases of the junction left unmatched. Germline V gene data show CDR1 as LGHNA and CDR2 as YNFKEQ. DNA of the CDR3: TGTGCCAGCAGCCTGGGACAGGGGATTCAAAGAGCGAATGAAAAACTGTTTTTT. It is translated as CASSLGQGIQRANEKLFF.

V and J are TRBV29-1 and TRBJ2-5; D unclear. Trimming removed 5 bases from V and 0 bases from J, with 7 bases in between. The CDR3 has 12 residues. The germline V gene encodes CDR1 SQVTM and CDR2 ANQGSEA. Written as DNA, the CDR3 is TGCAGCGTTCCTCGGTACCAAGAGACCCAGTACTTC. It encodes CSVPRYQETQYF. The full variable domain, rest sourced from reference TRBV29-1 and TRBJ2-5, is SAVISQKPSRDICQRGTSLTIQCQVDSQVTMMFWYRQQPGQSLTLIATANQGSEATYESGFVIDKFPISRPNLTFSTLTVSNMSPEDSSIYLCSVPRYQETQYFGPGTRLLVL.

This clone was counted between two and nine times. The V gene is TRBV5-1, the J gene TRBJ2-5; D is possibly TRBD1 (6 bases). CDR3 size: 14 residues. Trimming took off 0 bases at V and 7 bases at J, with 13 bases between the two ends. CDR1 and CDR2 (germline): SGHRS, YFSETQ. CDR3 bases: TGCGCCAGCAGCTTGGGGACAGCACGCGGGACCCAGTACTTC. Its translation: CASSLGTARGTQYF.

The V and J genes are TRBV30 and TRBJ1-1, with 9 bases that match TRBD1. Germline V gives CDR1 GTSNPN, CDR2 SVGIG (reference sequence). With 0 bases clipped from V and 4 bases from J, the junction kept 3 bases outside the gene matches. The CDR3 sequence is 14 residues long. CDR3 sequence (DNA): TGTGCCTGGAGTGTAGGGACAGGGAGCACTGAAGCTTTCTTT. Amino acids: CAWSVGTGSTEAFF.

The CDR3 region has the DNA TGCAGCGTGGCACGGGGAGGGGCCCAAGAGACCCAGTACTTC. As protein: CSVARGGAQETQYF. The chain recombines TRBV29-1 with TRBJ2-5, with 7 bases that match TRBD2. From germline, CDR1 is SQVTM and CDR2 ANQGSEA. V lost 6 bases, J lost 1 base, and 8 bases stayed unmatched. The CDR3 runs to 14 residues. Full variable domain (remainder filled in from reference TRBV29-1 and TRBJ2-5): SAVISQKPSRDICQRGTSLTIQCQVDSQVTMMFWYRQQPGQSLTLIATANQGSEATYESGFVIDKFPISRPNLTFSTLTVSNMSPEDSSIYLCSVARGGAQETQYFGPGTRLLVL.

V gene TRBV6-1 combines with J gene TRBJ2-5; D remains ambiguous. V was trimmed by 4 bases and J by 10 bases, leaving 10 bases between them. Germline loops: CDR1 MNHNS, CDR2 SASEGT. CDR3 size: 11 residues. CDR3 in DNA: TGTGCCAGCAGTGGATCAGTACGCCAGTACTTC. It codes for CASSGSVRQYF.